These T cell receptor beta chains were read from a single sample in a study of ipilimumab plus nivolumab after autologous stem cell transplantation. Repertoires were generated with immunoSEQ multiplex PCR, while TCRdb's copy carries only in-frame clones and drops some. The table lists 17,000 or so clones, approximately 79% of them singletons, with less than 40% in the top ten. Sequencing used PBMCs, obtained in a trial of ipilimumab plus nivolumab as post-transplant consolidation. These receptors originate from a male donor with diffuse large B-cell lymphoma. Each CDR3 is given with its conserved first and last residue. Fields, in order: CDR3 DNA, CDR3 protein, V gene, D gene, J gene, clone size. D genes are given only for firm matches. Rows may omit the clone size; those that give it use once, few, many or a size class.

TGTGCCAGCAGTCGGGGGGGTTCCTACAATGAGCAGTTCTTC,CASSRGGSYNEQFF,TRBV27,TRBD2,TRBJ2-1,-
TGTGCCAGTAGTTTCTACCCCAGAGCCTACGAGCAGTACTTC,CASSFYPRAYEQYF,TRBV19,-,TRBJ2-7,-
TGCGCCAGCAGCCAAGTTGCAGTTGTCACAGATACGCAGTATTTT,CASSQVAVVTDTQYF,TRBV4-1,-,TRBJ2-3,-
TGTGCCACCGTTACCCGGGGTCTGGTAGAAGCTTTCTTT,CATVTRGLVEAFF,TRBV2,-,TRBJ1-1,once
TGTGCCAGCAGCTTACTTGGAGGTTACACAGATACGCAGTATTTT,CASSLLGGYTDTQYF,TRBV7-2,-,TRBJ2-3,-
TGTGCCAGCACCTCACACTATTCGAACACCGGGGAGCTGTTTTTT,CASTSHYSNTGELFF,TRBV11-1,-,TRBJ2-2,-
TGTGCCAGCAGCTTAGCCCCTGGGACAGGGCTCTATGGCTACACCTTC,CASSLAPGTGLYGYTF,TRBV7-2,TRBD1,TRBJ1-2,-
TGTGCCAGCAGCTTAGCGGCGGGGTCTGCCTACAATGAGCAGTTCTTC,CASSLAAGSAYNEQFF,TRBV7-2,-,TRBJ2-1,-
TGTGCCAGCAGTACGGGACAGTTGGAGACCCAGTACTTC,CASSTGQLETQYF,TRBV7-9,TRBD1,TRBJ2-5,-
TGTGCCAGCAGCGAGGGGAAGGGTCGGCCCCAGCATTTT,CASSEGKGRPQHF,TRBV2,-,TRBJ1-5,-
TGTGCCAGCAGCTCCGGGACGGCAAGGATGAACACTGAAGCTTTCTTT,CASSSGTARMNTEAFF,TRBV7-8,-,TRBJ1-1,-
TGTGCCAGTAGAGACCCGGGACAGGTGAACACCGGGGAGCTGTTTTTT,CASRDPGQVNTGELFF,TRBV19,TRBD1,TRBJ2-2,once
TGCAGCGTTGCTTCGGGGGGTGAAGCTTTCTTT,CSVASGGEAFF,TRBV29-1,-,TRBJ1-1,-
TGCGCCAGCAGCCAAGATCTGACTAATCTGGATACGCAGTATTTT,CASSQDLTNLDTQYF,TRBV4-1,-,TRBJ2-3,-
TGTGCCAGCAGCGTAGACACAACGGGCTACGAGCAGTACTTC,CASSVDTTGYEQYF,TRBV9,-,TRBJ2-7,-
TGTGCCAGTCAGGTCCTAATCTACCGGGGGGGACTAGCGGGAGGGATGGGTGAGCAGTTCTTC,CASQVLIYRGGLAGGMGEQFF,TRBV19,TRBD2,TRBJ2-1,-
TGTGCCAGCAGCCGACTAGCGTCCAAAGATACGCAGTATTTT,CASSRLASKDTQYF,TRBV7-8,TRBD2,TRBJ2-3,-
TGTGCCAGTAGTATAGGCGTGACTGTCAACACTGAAGCTTTCTTT,CASSIGVTVNTEAFF,TRBV19,-,TRBJ1-1,few
TGCGCCAGCAGCGAAGACGGGAATCAGCCCCAGCATTTT,CASSEDGNQPQHF,TRBV5-1,-,TRBJ1-5,-
TGTGCCTGGAGTGAAGGGGTTAGCACAGATACGCAGTATTTT,CAWSEGVSTDTQYF,TRBV30,-,TRBJ2-3,-
TGTGCCAGCAGTTTATCGGGCGCAGGAGCCTACGAGCAGTACTTC,CASSLSGAGAYEQYF,TRBV27,-,TRBJ2-7,-
TGTGCCACCAGGGACAGCTTGACCTACGAGCAGTACTTC,CATRDSLTYEQYF,TRBV25-1,TRBD1,TRBJ2-7,-
TGTGCCTGGAGTGTAGGGCCCTACGAGCAGTACTTC,CAWSVGPYEQYF,TRBV30,-,TRBJ2-7,-
TGTGCCAGCAGTGAACACGGGGGGGAGCTGTTTTTT,CASSEHGGELFF,TRBV6-1,-,TRBJ2-2,-
TGTGCCAGCAGCTTGACGACTTCTTCGCCGGCGCAGTATTTT,CASSLTTSSPAQYF,TRBV7-2,-,TRBJ2-3,-
TGCGCCAGCAGCTTTCTTTTTGGGACCGGGGAGCTGTTTTTT,CASSFLFGTGELFF,TRBV5-1,-,TRBJ2-2,-
TGCGCCAGCAGCCCTTCCGCCGGGACTAGCGGTTTAGACTTC,CASSPSAGTSGLDF,TRBV5-1,TRBD2,TRBJ2-5,once
TGTGCCAGTAGTCCAGCGGACAGTTATCAGCCCCAGCATTTT,CASSPADSYQPQHF,TRBV19,-,TRBJ1-5,-
TGCGCCAGCAGCTTGAGACAGCCTAATGAAAAACTGTTTTTT,CASSLRQPNEKLFF,TRBV5-1,-,TRBJ1-4,-
TGCAGCGTTGATACTCAGGGGCTTAACTATGGCTACACCTTC,CSVDTQGLNYGYTF,TRBV29-1,-,TRBJ1-2,once
TGTGCCAGCAGCGCCCCTCGACTGGGTCGTAAACTGTTTTTT,CASSAPRLGRKLFF,TRBV7-9,-,TRBJ1-4,few
TGTGCCAGCAGCCCATCGGCGGGGGATTCCAACGTCCTGACTTTC,CASSPSAGDSNVLTF,TRBV7-9,TRBD2,TRBJ2-6,-
TGTGCCAGCAGGCTACTTACAGACACAGGAGCCTATGGCTACACCTTC,CASRLLTDTGAYGYTF,TRBV7-9,-,TRBJ1-2,-
TGTGCCAGCAGTTACACCTTGCCTGACAGGGGGTATGAGCAGTACTTC,CASSYTLPDRGYEQYF,TRBV6-5,TRBD1,TRBJ2-7,-